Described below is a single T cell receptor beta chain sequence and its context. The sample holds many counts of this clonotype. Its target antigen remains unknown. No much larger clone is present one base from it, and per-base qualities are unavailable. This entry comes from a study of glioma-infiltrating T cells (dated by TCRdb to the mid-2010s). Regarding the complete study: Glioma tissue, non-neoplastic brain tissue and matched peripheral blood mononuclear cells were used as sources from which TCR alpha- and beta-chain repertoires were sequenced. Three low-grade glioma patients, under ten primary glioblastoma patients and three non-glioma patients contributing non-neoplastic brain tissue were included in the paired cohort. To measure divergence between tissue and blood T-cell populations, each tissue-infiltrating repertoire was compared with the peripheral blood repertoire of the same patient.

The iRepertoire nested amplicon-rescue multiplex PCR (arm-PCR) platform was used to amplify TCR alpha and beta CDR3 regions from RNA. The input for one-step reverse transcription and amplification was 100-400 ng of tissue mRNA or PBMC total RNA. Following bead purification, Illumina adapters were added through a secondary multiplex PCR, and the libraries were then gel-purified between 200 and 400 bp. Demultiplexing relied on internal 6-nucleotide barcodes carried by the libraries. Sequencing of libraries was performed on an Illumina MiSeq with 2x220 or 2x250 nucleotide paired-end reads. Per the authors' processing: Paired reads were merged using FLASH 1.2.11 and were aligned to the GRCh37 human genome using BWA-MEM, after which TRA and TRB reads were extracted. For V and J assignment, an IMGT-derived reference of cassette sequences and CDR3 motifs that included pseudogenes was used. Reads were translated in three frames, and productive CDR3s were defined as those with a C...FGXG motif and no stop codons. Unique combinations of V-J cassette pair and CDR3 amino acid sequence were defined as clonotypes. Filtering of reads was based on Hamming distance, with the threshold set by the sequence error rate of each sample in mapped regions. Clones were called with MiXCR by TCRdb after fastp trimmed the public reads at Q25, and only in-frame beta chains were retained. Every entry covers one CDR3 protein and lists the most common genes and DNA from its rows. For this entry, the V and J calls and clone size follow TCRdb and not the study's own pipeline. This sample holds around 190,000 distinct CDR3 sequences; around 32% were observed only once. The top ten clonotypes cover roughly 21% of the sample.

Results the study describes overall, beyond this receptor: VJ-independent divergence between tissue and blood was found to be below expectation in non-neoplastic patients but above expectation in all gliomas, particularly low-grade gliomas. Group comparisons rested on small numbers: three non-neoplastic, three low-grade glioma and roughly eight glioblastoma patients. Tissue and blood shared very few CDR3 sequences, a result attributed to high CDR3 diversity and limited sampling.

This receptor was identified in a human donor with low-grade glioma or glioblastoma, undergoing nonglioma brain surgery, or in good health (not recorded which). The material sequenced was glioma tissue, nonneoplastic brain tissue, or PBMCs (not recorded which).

The nucleotide sequence is given as TGCAGTGCTAGAACTAGGGGTACAGATACGCAGTATTTT. Its coded protein is CSARTRGTDTQYF. The chain links TRBV20-1 with TRBJ2-3; the D gene is perhaps TRBD1 or TRBD2, as each covers 5 bases. Via the germline V gene (reference sequence), CDR1 is DFQATT and CDR2 SNEGSKA. The junction shows trimming of 2 bases on V and 3 bases on J, plus 9 bases between the germline ends. Counted from cysteine to phenylalanine, this CDR3 has 13 amino acids. Only the CDR3 region is kept as DNA, spanning 39 bases read in frame from base 1.